This T cell receptor beta chain was obtained from a study of PD-L1 blockade in urothelial cancer. In the study overall: Male patients with bladder-origin urothelial cancer numbered about 90% of the 29. Patients arrived having already received 0 to 3 prior chemotherapy regimens.

TCRdb keeps only in-frame clones here, not all; method: immunoSEQ multiplex PCR. The table lists about 87,000 clones, over 80% of them singletons. CDR3 size: 14 residues. V trimming: 2 bases; J trimming: 0 bases; junction bases outside the gene matches: 0. Per germline, CDR1 SGHTS and CDR2 YDEGEE. Regarding time point: pretreatment peripheral blood. This clonotype was obtained from a man in his fifties or sixties with urothelial cancer. The chain links TRBV5-8 to TRBJ2-3, with 7 bases that match TRBD1. The sequencing used PBMCs, collected around atezolizumab (anti-PD-L1) treatment. This chain's CDR3 is CASSLGGSTDTQYF. CDR3 in DNA: TGTGCCAGCAGCTTAGGGGGCAGCACAGATACGCAGTATTTT. Based on the CDR3 plus reference TRBV5-8 and TRBJ2-3, the full variable domain is EAGVTQSPTHLIKTRGQQATLRCSPISGHTSVYWYQQALGLGLQFLLWYDEGEERNRGNFPPRFSGRQFPNYSSELNVNALELEDSALYLCASSLGGSTDTQYFGPGTRLTVL.